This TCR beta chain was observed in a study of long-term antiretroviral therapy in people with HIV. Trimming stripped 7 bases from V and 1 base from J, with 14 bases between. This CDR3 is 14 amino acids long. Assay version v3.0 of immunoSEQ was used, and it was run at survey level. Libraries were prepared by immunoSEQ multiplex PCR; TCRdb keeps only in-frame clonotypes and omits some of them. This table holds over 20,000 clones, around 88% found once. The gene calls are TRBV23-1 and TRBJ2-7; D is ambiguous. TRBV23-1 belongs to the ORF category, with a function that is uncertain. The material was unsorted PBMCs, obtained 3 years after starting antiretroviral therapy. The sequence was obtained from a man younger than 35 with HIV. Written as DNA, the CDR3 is TGCGCCAGCATCAATCGGTACACGTCCTACGAGCAGTACGTC. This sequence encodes CASINRYTSYEQYV.